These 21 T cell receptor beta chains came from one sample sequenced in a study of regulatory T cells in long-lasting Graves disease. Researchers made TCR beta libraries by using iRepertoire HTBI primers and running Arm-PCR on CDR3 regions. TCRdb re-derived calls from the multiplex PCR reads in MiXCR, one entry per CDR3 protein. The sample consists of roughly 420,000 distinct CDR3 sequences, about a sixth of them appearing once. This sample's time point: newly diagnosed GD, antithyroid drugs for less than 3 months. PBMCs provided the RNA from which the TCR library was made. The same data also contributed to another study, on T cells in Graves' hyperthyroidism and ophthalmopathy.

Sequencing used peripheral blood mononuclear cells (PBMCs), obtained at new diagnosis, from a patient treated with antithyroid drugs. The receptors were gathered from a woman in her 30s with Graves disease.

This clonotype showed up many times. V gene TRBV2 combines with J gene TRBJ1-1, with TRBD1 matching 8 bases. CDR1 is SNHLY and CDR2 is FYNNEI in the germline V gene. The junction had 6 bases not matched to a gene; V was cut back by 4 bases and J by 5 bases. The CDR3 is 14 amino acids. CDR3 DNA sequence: TGTGCCAGCAGTGGCGACAGGGGTAGTACTGAAGCTTTCTTT. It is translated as CASSGDRGSTEAFF.

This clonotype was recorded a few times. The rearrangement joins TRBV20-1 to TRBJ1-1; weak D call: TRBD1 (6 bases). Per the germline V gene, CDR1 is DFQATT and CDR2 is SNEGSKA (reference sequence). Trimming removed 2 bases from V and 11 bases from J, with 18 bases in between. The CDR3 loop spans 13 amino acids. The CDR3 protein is CSARRGGQLFAFF. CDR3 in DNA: TGCAGTGCTAGACGCGGGGGGCAACTCTTTGCTTTCTTT.

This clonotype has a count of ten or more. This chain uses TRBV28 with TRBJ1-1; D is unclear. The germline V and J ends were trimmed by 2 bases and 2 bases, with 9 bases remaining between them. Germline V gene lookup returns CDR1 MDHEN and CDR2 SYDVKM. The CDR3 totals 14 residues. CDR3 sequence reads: CASSLPSLNTEAFF. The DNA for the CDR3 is TGTGCCAGCAGTTTACCAAGCCTTAACACTGAAGCTTTCTTT. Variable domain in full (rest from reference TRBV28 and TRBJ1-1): DVKVTQSSRYLVKRTGEKVFLECVQDMDHENMFWYRQDPGLGLRLIYFSYDVKMKEKGDIPEGYSVSREKKERFSLILESASTNQTSMYLCASSLPSLNTEAFFGQGTRLTVV.

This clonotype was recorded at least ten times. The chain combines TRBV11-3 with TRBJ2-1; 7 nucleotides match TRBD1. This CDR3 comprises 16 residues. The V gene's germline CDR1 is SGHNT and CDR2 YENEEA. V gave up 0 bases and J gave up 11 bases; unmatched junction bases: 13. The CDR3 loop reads CASSLDSGGGSGKQFF. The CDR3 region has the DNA TGTGCCAGCAGCTTAGATTCAGGGGGTGGGTCGGGGAAGCAGTTCTTC.

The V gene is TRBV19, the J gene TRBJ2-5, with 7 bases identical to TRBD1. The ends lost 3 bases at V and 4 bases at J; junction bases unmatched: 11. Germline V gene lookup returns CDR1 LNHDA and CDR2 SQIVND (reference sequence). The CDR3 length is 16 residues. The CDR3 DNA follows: TGTGCCAGTAGTATTACGGGAACAGGGGCGCGAGAGACCCAGTACTTC. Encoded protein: CASSITGTGARETQYF. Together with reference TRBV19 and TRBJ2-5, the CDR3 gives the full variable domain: DGGITQSPKYLFRKEGQNVTLSCEQNLNHDAMYWYRQDPGQGLRLIYYSQIVNDFQKGDIAEGYSVSREKKESFPLTVTSAQKNPTAFYLCASSITGTGARETQYFGPGTRLLVL.

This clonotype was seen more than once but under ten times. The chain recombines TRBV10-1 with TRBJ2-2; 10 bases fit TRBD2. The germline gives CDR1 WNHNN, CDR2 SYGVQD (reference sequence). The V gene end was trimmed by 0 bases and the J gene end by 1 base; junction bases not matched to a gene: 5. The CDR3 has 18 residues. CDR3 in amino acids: CASSESIWTSGNTGELFF. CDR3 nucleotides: TGCGCCAGCAGTGAGTCGATCTGGACTAGCGGGAACACCGGGGAGCTGTTTTTT.

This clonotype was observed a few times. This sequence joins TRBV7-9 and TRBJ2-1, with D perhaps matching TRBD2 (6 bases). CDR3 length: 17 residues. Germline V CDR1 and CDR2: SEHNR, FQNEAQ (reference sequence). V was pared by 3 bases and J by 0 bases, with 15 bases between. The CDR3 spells CASSFSRGTLSYNEQFF. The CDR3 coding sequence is TGTGCCAGCAGCTTTTCCCGCGGGACTCTCTCCTACAATGAGCAGTTCTTC.

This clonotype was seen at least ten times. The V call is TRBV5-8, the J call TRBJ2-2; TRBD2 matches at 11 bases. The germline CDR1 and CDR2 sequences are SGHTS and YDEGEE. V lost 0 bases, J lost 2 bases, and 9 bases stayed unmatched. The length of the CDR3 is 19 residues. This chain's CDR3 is CASSLALSGRARNTGELFF. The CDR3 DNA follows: TGTGCCAGCAGCTTGGCTCTTAGCGGGAGGGCCCGAAACACCGGGGAGCTGTTTTTT.

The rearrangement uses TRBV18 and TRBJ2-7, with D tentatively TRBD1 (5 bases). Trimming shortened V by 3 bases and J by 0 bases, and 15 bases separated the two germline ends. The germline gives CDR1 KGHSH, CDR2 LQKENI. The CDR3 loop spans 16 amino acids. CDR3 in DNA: TGTGCCAGCTCACCTCGTAGGGGCGAAAGCTCCTACGAGCAGTACTTC. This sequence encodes CASSPRRGESSYEQYF.

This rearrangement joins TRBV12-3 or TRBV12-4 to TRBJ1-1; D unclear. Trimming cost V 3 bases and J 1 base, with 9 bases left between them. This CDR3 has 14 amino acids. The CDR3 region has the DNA TGTGCCAGCAGTTTTACCGACGGGAACACTGAAGCTTTCTTT. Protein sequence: CASSFTDGNTEAFF.

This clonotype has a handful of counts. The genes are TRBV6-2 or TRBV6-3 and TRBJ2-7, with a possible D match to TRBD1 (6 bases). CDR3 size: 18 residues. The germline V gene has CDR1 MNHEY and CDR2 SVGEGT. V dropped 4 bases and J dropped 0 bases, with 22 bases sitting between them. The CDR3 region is CASSLQIPGTPSSYEQYF. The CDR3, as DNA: TGTGCCAGCAGTTTGCAAATTCCCGGGACACCGAGCTCCTACGAGCAGTACTTC.

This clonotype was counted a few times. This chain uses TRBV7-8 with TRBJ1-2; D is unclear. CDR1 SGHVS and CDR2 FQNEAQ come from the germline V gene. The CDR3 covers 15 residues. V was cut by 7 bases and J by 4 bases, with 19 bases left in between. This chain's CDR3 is CASNAEVIGSYGYTF. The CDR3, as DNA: TGTGCCAGCAACGCCGAAGTGATCGGGTCCTATGGCTACACCTTC.

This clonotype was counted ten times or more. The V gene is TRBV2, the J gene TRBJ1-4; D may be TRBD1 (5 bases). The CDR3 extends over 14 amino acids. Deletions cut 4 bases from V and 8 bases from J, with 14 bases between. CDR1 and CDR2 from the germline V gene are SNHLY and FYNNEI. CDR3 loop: CASSGNPRGEKLFF. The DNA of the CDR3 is TGTGCCAGCAGTGGAAACCCCCGGGGCGAAAAACTGTTTTTT.

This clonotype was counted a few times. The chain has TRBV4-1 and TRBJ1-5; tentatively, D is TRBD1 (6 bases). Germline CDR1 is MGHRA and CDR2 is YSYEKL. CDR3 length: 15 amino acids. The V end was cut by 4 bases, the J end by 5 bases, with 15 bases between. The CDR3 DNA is TGCGCCAGCAGCCGCTTCGACAGGTCCGATCAGCCCCAGCATTTT. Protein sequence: CASSRFDRSDQPQHF.

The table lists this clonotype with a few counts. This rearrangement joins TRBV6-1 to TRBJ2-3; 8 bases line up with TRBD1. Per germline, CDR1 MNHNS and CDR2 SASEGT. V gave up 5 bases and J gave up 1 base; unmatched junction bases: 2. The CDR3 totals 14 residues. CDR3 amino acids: CASSRTGRTDTQYF. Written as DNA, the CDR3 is TGTGCCAGCAGTAGGACAGGGCGCACAGATACGCAGTATTTT.

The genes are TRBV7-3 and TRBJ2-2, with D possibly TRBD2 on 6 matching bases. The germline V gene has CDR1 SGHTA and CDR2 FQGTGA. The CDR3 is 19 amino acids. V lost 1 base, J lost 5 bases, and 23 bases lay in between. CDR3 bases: TGTGCCAGCAGCTTAATATCCCCTGACGGCAGGACTAAAACCGGGGAGCTGTTTTTT. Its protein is CASSLISPDGRTKTGELFF.

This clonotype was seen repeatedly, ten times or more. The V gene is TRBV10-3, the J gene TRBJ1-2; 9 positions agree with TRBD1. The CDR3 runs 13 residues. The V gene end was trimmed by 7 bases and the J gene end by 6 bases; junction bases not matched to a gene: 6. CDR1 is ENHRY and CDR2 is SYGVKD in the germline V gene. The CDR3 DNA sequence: TGTGCCATCAAACAGGGGGCTGACGATGGCTACACCTTC. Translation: CAIKQGADDGYTF.

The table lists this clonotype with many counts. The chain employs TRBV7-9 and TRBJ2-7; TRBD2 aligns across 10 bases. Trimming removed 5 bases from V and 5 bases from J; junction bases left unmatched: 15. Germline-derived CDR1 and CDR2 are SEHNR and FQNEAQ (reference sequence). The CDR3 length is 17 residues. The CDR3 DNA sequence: TGTGCCAGCAGCCCCAGCGGAGCGGGAGGGCCAAGGGACGAGCAGTACTTC. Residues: CASSPSGAGGPRDEQYF.

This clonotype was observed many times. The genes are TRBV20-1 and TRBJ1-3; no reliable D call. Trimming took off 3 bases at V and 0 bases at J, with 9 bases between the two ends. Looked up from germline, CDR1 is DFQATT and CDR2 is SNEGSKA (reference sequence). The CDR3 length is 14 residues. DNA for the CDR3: TGCAGTGCTAGTTCCGTCAACTCTGGAAACACCATATATTTT. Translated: CSASSVNSGNTIYF.

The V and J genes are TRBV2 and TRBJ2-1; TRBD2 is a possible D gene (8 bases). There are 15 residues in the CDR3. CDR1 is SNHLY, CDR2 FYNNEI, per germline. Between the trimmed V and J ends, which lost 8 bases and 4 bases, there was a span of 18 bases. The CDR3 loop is CASRRGRGGYNEQFF. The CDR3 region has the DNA TGTGCCAGCCGGAGGGGGCGCGGGGGGTACAATGAGCAGTTCTTC.

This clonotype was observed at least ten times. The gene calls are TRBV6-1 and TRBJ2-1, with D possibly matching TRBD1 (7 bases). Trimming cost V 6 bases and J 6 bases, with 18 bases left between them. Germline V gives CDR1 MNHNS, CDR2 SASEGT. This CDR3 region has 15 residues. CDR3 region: CASRSTGRIFNEQFF. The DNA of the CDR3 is TGTGCCAGCAGATCGACAGGGAGGATTTTCAATGAGCAGTTCTTC.